The 27 T cell receptor beta chains below were found in one sample sequenced in a study of PD-1 blockade in classical Hodgkin lymphoma. The data were produced by immunoSEQ multiplex PCR, yet TCRdb's version contains in-frame clones alone and is incomplete. The sample shows over 70,000 clones, under 90% of them seen only once. All the patients suffered relapse after autologous stem cell transplantation, and brentuximab vedotin exposure differed. Sequenced material: peripheral blood mononuclear cells (PBMCs), taken at baseline. The receptors here all came from a human donor with classical Hodgkin lymphoma.

V gene TRBV9 combines with J gene TRBJ2-5, with 12 bases aligning to TRBD2. Germline trimming cut 6 bases from V and 5 bases from J; bases unmatched to any gene: 8. The CDR3 consists of 15 residues. Per germline, CDR1 SGDLS and CDR2 YYNGEE. The CDR3 bases are TGTGCCAGCACGAGGACTAGCGGGGAGGGGGAGACCCAGTACTTC. Translation: CASTRTSGEGETQYF.

J is TRBJ1-5 and V is TRBV19; perhaps TRBD1 as D (5 bases). Germline V gene sequence: CDR1 LNHDA, CDR2 SQIVND (reference sequence). This CDR3 contains 18 residues. Trimming removed 3 bases from V and 4 bases from J, with 22 bases in between. Here the CDR3 reads CASSMSSGRGPVNQPQHF. Here the CDR3 DNA reads TGTGCCAGTAGTATGAGTAGTGGGAGGGGCCCAGTAAATCAGCCCCAGCATTTT.

The chain is built from TRBV7-2 and TRBJ1-2, with 7 bases lining up with TRBD1. V gave up 1 base and J gave up 4 bases; unmatched junction bases: 3. There are 14 residues in the CDR3. Germline V gene data show CDR1 as SGHTA and CDR2 as FQGNSA. DNA for the CDR3: TGTGCCAGCAGCTTAGGGACAGGAGCCTATGGCTACACCTTC. Amino acids: CASSLGTGAYGYTF.

The chain carries TRBV14 and TRBJ1-2, with unresolved D. Trimming removed 1 base at V and 4 bases at J, with 13 bases between. Germline V gene lookup returns CDR1 SGHDN and CDR2 FVKESK. CDR3 length equals 15 residues. The CDR3 nucleotides are TGTGCCAGCAGCCAAGTTCCGGGAAGGGCCTATGGCTACACCTTC. It codes for CASSQVPGRAYGYTF.

The gene calls are TRBV10-1 and TRBJ2-1; D gene uncertain. Trimming left V 6 bases short and J 3 bases short, with 9 bases between. There are 13 residues in the CDR3. Germline V CDR1 and CDR2: WNHNN, SYGVQD (reference sequence). As DNA, the CDR3 is TGCGCCAGCAGCAAAACAAGCTACAATGAGCAGTTCTTC. Translation gives CASSKTSYNEQFF.

V is TRBV18 and J is TRBJ2-7; TRBD1 matches 8 bases. Germline CDR1 reads KGHSH; CDR2 reads LQKENI. V was clipped by 6 bases and J by 4 bases; unmatched bases: 2. This CDR3 region has 12 residues. For the CDR3, the DNA is TGTGCCAGCTCGGACAGGGTGTACGAGCAGTACTTC. Amino acid sequence: CASSDRVYEQYF. Complete variable domain (other parts from reference TRBV18 and TRBJ2-7): NAGVMQNPRHLVRRRGQEARLRCSPMKGHSHVYWYRQLPEEGLKFMVYLQKENIIDESGMPKERFSAEFPKEGPSILRIQQVVRGDSAAYFCASSDRVYEQYFGPGTRLTVT.

The chain links TRBV6-5 to TRBJ1-3; D possibly corresponds to TRBD1 (5 bases). Per the germline V gene, CDR1 is MNHEY and CDR2 is SVGAGI. The CDR3 is 15 residues long. V dropped 9 bases and J dropped 2 bases, with 17 bases sitting between them. The CDR3 sequence is CASMGGSLAGNTIYF. The CDR3 DNA reads TGTGCCAGTATGGGGGGGTCTTTGGCTGGAAACACCATATATTTT.

This chain connects TRBV18 to TRBJ2-3; D perhaps matches TRBD2 (5 bases). Deletions cut 6 bases from V and 6 bases from J, with 19 bases between. CDR1 is KGHSH, CDR2 LQKENI, per germline. The CDR3 spans 15 residues. CDR3 residues: CASSTREGAWDTQYF. DNA of the CDR3: TGTGCCAGCTCTACCCGGGAAGGAGCTTGGGATACGCAGTATTTT.

This clone is categorized as medium-sized (0.01 to 0.1%). This sequence joins TRBV2 and TRBJ2-1; TRBD2 might be the D (5 bases). Germline CDR1 is SNHLY and CDR2 is FYNNEI. The ends were cut back, 3 bases at V and 5 bases at J, with 14 bases in the middle. The CDR3 is made up of 15 amino acids. CDR3 residues: CASSDPGGNNNEQFF. The CDR3 region has the DNA TGTGCCAGCAGTGATCCCGGAGGAAACAACAATGAGCAGTTCTTC.

DNA of the CDR3: TGTGCCAGCACCTGGGACACCAGGAACACTGAAGCTTTCTTT. It is translated as CASTWDTRNTEAFF. The rearrangement uses TRBV2 and TRBJ1-1; D might be TRBD1 (6 bases). The CDR3 contains 14 residues. Germline V CDR1 and CDR2: SNHLY, FYNNEI. V shed 7 bases and J shed 1 base, with 13 bases lying between them.

This sequence joins TRBV7-2 and TRBJ2-1, with 7 positions matching TRBD2. The CDR3 contains 15 residues. V shed 5 bases and J 9 bases; nucleotides not matched to a gene: 13. Germline CDR1 reads SGHTA; CDR2 reads FQGNSA. CDR3 in amino acids: CASSRSGPQRGEQFF. The CDR3 bases are TGTGCCAGCAGCCGTAGCGGGCCGCAGAGGGGTGAGCAGTTCTTC. Filled out from reference TRBV7-2 and TRBJ2-1, the complete variable domain reads GAGVSQSPSNKVTEKGKDVELRCDPISGHTALYWYRQSLGQGLEFLIYFQGNSAPDKSGLPSDRFSAERTGGSVSTLTIQRTQQEDSAVYLCASSRSGPQRGEQFFGPGTRLTVL.

The chain links TRBV7-9 to TRBJ2-1; the match to TRBD1 covers 9 bases. The CDR3 has 17 residues. The V gene end was trimmed by 1 base and the J gene end by 0 bases; junction bases not matched to a gene: 4. Germline V gives CDR1 SEHNR, CDR2 FQNEAQ (reference sequence). CDR3 residues: CASSLGGQGGSYNEQFF. The CDR3 bases are TGTGCCAGCAGCTTAGGGGGACAGGGAGGCTCCTACAATGAGCAGTTCTTC.

The genes are TRBV7-2 and TRBJ1-3, with D unresolved. The CDR3 totals 16 residues. The germline V gene encodes CDR1 SGHTA and CDR2 FQGNSA. The germline V and J ends were trimmed by 5 bases and 0 bases, with 14 bases remaining between them. The DNA for the CDR3 is TGTGCCAGCAGCCCTACGGGCGGACTCTCTGGAAACACCATATATTTT. It encodes CASSPTGGLSGNTIYF.

The gene calls are TRBV5-1 and TRBJ2-6, with D unresolved. V lost 2 bases and J lost 4, with 25 bases in between. The CDR3 is 20 amino acids. Looked up from germline, CDR1 is SGHRS and CDR2 is YFSETQ. Here the CDR3 DNA reads TGCGCCAGCAGCTTTATATATCCAGAGGTCGGCGCGGCGGGGGCCAACGTCCTGACTTTC. As protein: CASSFIYPEVGAAGANVLTF.

This chain uses TRBV18 with TRBJ1-5; no definite D call. Germline loops: CDR1 KGHSH, CDR2 LQKENI. CDR3 length: 18 amino acids. V gave up 2 bases and J gave up 10 bases, with 27 bases separating them. Written as DNA, the CDR3 is TGTGCCAGCTCACCAGGGTGGGCAGAGCAATCAGCTGGAAAACCCCAGCATTTT. Translation gives CASSPGWAEQSAGKPQHF.

V usage is TRBV4-2 and J usage is TRBJ2-5, with 10 nucleotides matching TRBD2. The germline V gene has CDR1 LGHNA and CDR2 YNFKEQ. V lost 0 bases to trimming and J lost 7 bases; unmatched junction nucleotides: 11. This CDR3 is 17 amino acids long. Here the CDR3 DNA reads TGTGCCAGCAGCCAAGATACGAGCGGGAGGGCCCGGGGGACCCAGTACTTC. Translated: CASSQDTSGRARGTQYF.

This sequence joins TRBV29-1 and TRBJ2-4; 8 nucleotides agree with TRBD1. This CDR3 has 14 amino acids. CDR1 and CDR2 from the germline V gene are SQVTM and ANQGSEA. Trimming took 7 bases from V and 7 from J; bases not matched to a gene: 12. As DNA, the CDR3 is TGCAGCGCCTGGACAGGGCTCGGTAGGAACATTCAGTACTTC. Its protein is CSAWTGLGRNIQYF.

This chain connects TRBV5-3 to TRBJ2-3; 12 positions match TRBD2. TRBV5-3 is assigned to the ORF class and has an uncertain function. CDR3 length: 16 amino acids. The trim removed 4 bases at V and 7 bases at J, leaving 10 bases unmatched. CDR3 nucleotide sequence: TGTGCCAGAAGCCGTGGTCTAGCGGGAGGGCCAAATACGCAGTATTTT. Its translation is CARSRGLAGGPNTQYF.

This chain connects TRBV5-1 to TRBJ2-7, with unresolved D. This CDR3 is built from 12 residues. Germline values: CDR1 SGHRS, CDR2 YFSETQ. Deletions cut 3 bases from V and 3 bases from J, with 7 bases between. CDR3 in amino acids: CASSSMGYEQYF. The CDR3 nucleotides are TGCGCCAGCAGCTCGATGGGCTACGAGCAGTACTTC.

In its sample, this clone was seen a few times. J is TRBJ2-7 and V is TRBV6-5, with a tentative D call TRBD2 (6 bases). The CDR3 is 15 residues long. V lost 8 bases and J lost 3, with 20 bases in between. CDR1 is MNHEY and CDR2 is SVGAGI in the germline V gene. DNA of the CDR3: TGTGCCAGCCGGGTCGGGGGAATGGGGAGCTACGAGCAGTACTTC. Translating gives CASRVGGMGSYEQYF.

V and J are TRBV5-6 and TRBJ2-7; no firm D call. With 0 bases removed from V and 8 bases from J, the gap between germline ends came to 6 bases. Germline V gives CDR1 SGHDT, CDR2 YYEEEE. The CDR3 spans 11 residues. The DNA of the CDR3 is TGTGCCAGCAGCTTGGGTAGCCAGCAGTACTTC. Translation: CASSLGSQQYF.

The V and J genes are TRBV7-2 and TRBJ2-7, with a possible D match to TRBD1 (6 bases). CDR3 length equals 16 residues. The V end lost 3 bases, the J end lost 1 base, and 16 bases lay between the germline ends. From germline, CDR1 is SGHTA and CDR2 FQGNSA. The DNA for the CDR3 is TGTGCCAGCAGCTTCCAGGCACAGGGTTCGTCCTACGAGCAGTACTTC. Its protein product is CASSFQAQGSSYEQYF.

The chain carries TRBV28 and TRBJ2-1, with D perhaps TRBD1 or TRBD2 (5 bases each). This CDR3 is 15 amino acids long. V was shortened by 5 bases and J by 6 bases, with 17 bases between the two germline ends. The germline CDR1 and CDR2 sequences are MDHEN and SYDVKM. For the CDR3, the DNA is TGTGCCAGCAGTCTCGGGGCGGTTCTGCGCAATGAGCAGTTCTTC. It translates to CASSLGAVLRNEQFF.

The genes are TRBV18 and TRBJ1-2, with D unresolved. Trimming stripped 2 bases from V and 4 bases from J, with 14 bases between. This CDR3 is 15 amino acids long. Germline CDR1 KGHSH, CDR2 LQKENI. CDR3 amino acids: CASSPSPPDGYGYTF. CDR3 in DNA: TGTGCCAGCTCACCAAGTCCACCAGATGGCTATGGCTACACCTTC.

The chain recombines TRBV4-1 with TRBJ2-3; the D gene is possibly TRBD2 (6 bases). Germline V gene sequence: CDR1 MGHRA, CDR2 YSYEKL. The V end was cut by 0 bases, the J end by 5 bases, with 12 bases between. This CDR3 is built from 15 residues. The CDR3 is CASSQETGAGDTQYF. CDR3 nucleotides: TGCGCCAGCAGCCAAGAAACGGGAGCGGGAGATACGCAGTATTTT.

The rearrangement uses TRBV11-2 and TRBJ1-1, with D uncertain. The CDR3 spans 13 residues. V lost 4 bases, J lost 7 bases, and 13 bases lay in between. Germline assignment: CDR1 SGHAT and CDR2 FQNNGV. The CDR3: CASSSDGMDEAFF. In nucleotides, the CDR3 is TGTGCCAGCAGCTCCGACGGGATGGATGAAGCTTTCTTT.

The gene calls are TRBV28 and TRBJ2-7, with D maybe TRBD2 (5 bases). The CDR3 length is 13 residues. Germline lookup yields CDR1 MDHEN and CDR2 SYDVKM. Trimming took 8 bases from V and 0 from J, leaving 11 bases between them. The CDR3 DNA is TGTGCCAGCCTCGGAGGAGCCTCCTACGAGCAGTACTTC. This gives the protein CASLGGASYEQYF.